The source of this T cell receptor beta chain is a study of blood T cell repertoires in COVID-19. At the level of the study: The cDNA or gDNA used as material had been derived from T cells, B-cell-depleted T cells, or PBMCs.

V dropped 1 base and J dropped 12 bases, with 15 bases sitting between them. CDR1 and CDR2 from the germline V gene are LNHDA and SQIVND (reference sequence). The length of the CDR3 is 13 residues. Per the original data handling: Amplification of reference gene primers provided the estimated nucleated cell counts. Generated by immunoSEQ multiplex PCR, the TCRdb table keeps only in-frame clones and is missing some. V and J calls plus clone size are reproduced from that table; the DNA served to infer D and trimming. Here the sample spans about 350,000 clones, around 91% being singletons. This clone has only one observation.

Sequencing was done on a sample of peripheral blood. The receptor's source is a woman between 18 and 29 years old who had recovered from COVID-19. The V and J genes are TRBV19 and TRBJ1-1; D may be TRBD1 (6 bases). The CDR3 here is CASSIGGHRHTFF. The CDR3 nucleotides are TGTGCCAGTAGTATAGGGGGACACCGGCATACTTTCTTT.